These 21 T cell receptor beta chains were all obtained from the same sample, sequenced in a study of blood T cell repertoires in COVID-19. Profiling relied on immunoSEQ multiplex PCR, and the TCRdb table lists in-frame clones only, not all of them. Among about 210,000 clones listed, 84% were seen once. Sample: peripheral blood. The receptors here all came from a woman between 45 and 60 years old with active or convalescent COVID-19.

The V and J genes are TRBV2 and TRBJ2-5; the match to TRBD2 covers 7 bases. The V gene end was trimmed by 2 bases and the J gene end by 5 bases; junction bases not matched to a gene: 5. The CDR3 consists of 14 residues. Germline lookup yields CDR1 SNHLY and CDR2 FYNNEI. CDR3 loop: CASSEWGGKETQYF. The CDR3 bases are TGTGCCAGCAGTGAATGGGGGGGGAAGGAGACCCAGTACTTC.

The chain recombines TRBV5-1 with TRBJ1-3; TRBD1 matches at 8 bases. Germline-derived CDR1 and CDR2 are SGHRS and YFSETQ. CDR3 length: 16 residues. V gave up 0 bases and J gave up 3 bases; unmatched junction bases: 5. CDR3 in amino acids: CASSLAGTGYGNTIYF. The DNA of the CDR3 is TGCGCCAGCAGCTTGGCTGGGACAGGTTATGGAAACACCATATATTTT.

The gene calls are TRBV7-6 and TRBJ1-2; 9 bases map to TRBD1. Germline V gives CDR1 SGHVS, CDR2 FNYEAQ. This CDR3 is built from 14 residues. Trimming took 5 bases from V and 2 from J; bases not matched to a gene: 3. The chain's CDR3 is CASSPDRGNYGYTF. The CDR3 DNA reads as TGTGCCAGCAGCCCCGACAGGGGGAACTATGGCTACACCTTC.

This clone was recorded once. V and J are TRBV7-3 and TRBJ2-5, with 7 bases identical to TRBD2. From germline, CDR1 is SGHTA and CDR2 FQGTGA. The CDR3 has 14 amino acids. Trimming removed 0 bases from V and 7 bases from J; junction bases left unmatched: 5. DNA for the CDR3: TGTGCCAGCAGCTTAACTACGGGAGGAGGGACCCAGTACTTC. It codes for CASSLTTGGGTQYF.

The V and J genes are TRBV19 and TRBJ1-1; D gene unclear. This CDR3 has 12 amino acids. V was clipped by 7 bases and J by 9 bases, with 15 bases between them. Looked up from germline, CDR1 is LNHDA and CDR2 is SQIVND (reference sequence). CDR3 DNA: TGTGCCAGTAATGGGCAGGCCTCACAAGCTTTCTTT. It codes for CASNGQASQAFF.

The V gene is TRBV27, the J gene TRBJ2-3; a weak D match, TRBD2 (6 bases). Germline assignment: CDR1 MNHEY and CDR2 SMNVEV (reference sequence). This CDR3 is 15 amino acids long. Trimming stripped 3 bases from V and 3 bases from J, with 13 bases between. As DNA, the CDR3 is TGTGCCAGCAGTTTGGTTCCAGGAGGGACAGATACGCAGTATTTT. Translation: CASSLVPGGTDTQYF.

This chain joins TRBV16 and TRBJ1-1; 7 bases are shared with TRBD1. Trimming cost V 4 bases and J 1 base; bases outside gene matches: 6. The CDR3 has 15 amino acids. The V gene's germline CDR1 is KGHSY and CDR2 FQNENV. In nucleotides, the CDR3 is TGTGCCAGCAGCCCAGGGGGTGGGGCGAACACTGAAGCTTTCTTT. Translating gives CASSPGGGANTEAFF.

The V gene is TRBV11-2, the J gene TRBJ2-2; D possibly corresponds to TRBD1 (5 bases). Trimming shortened V by 8 bases and J by 5 bases, and 21 bases separated the two germline ends. Germline V gene data show CDR1 as SGHAT and CDR2 as FQNNGV. The CDR3 consists of 16 residues. In nucleotides, the CDR3 is TGTGCCAGCGTCCGTCAGGGTGGAGACCTGACCGGGGAGCTGTTTTTT. It translates to CASVRQGGDLTGELFF.

This chain uses TRBV4-1 with TRBJ2-5, with D perhaps TRBD2 (6 bases). This CDR3 region has 16 residues. V lost 1 base and J 10 bases, leaving 22 bases between the germline ends. Germline V gene lookup returns CDR1 MGHRA and CDR2 YSYEKL. The CDR3 protein is CASSQVGRRGQGSQYF. In nucleotides, the CDR3 is TGCGCCAGCAGCCAAGTTGGAAGGAGGGGTCAAGGGAGCCAGTACTTC.

The J gene is TRBJ2-7, the V gene TRBV21-1; TRBD1 is taken as the D call from the table, unchecked against the DNA. TRBV21-1 represents a pseudogene. The CDR3 sequence is 12 residues long. The CDR3 DNA reads as TGTGCCAGCAAGGACAGCTCCTACGAGCAGTACTTC. Its protein product is CASKDSSYEQYF.

A note on this clone: The same CDR3 is also encoded by other DNA sequences in this sample. This rearrangement joins TRBV19 to TRBJ1-2; no firm D call. Trimming removed 4 bases from V and 5 bases from J, with 5 bases in between. The CDR3 extends over 11 amino acids. Per the germline V gene, CDR1 is LNHDA and CDR2 is SQIVND (reference sequence). Here the CDR3 DNA reads TGTGCCAGTAGTACAGGATATGGCTACACCTTC. This encodes CASSTGYGYTF.

The chain combines TRBV27 with TRBJ2-7; a possible D gene is TRBD2 (6 bases). CDR3 length: 15 amino acids. Germline CDR1 and CDR2: MNHEY and SMNVEV (reference sequence). Trimming took 4 bases from V and 6 from J, leaving 19 bases between them. The DNA of the CDR3 is TGTGCCAGCAGTTCTTACGAACGCGGGGCTGGCGAGCAGTACGTC. As protein: CASSSYERGAGEQYV.

This chain uses TRBV19 with TRBJ1-5; 9 bases are a match to TRBD1. V trimming: 7 bases; J trimming: 3 bases; junction bases outside the gene matches: 4. This CDR3 comprises 14 residues. Germline-derived CDR1 and CDR2 are LNHDA and SQIVND (reference sequence). CDR3 loop: CASTRDRANQPQHF. The CDR3 DNA reads TGTGCCAGTACCCGGGACAGGGCCAATCAGCCCCAGCATTTT.

The V call is TRBV6-2 or TRBV6-3, the J call TRBJ1-2; tentative D call: TRBD1 (5 bases). The germline gives CDR1 MNHEY, CDR2 SVGEGT. V was trimmed by 8 bases and J by 2 bases, leaving 12 bases between them. The CDR3 runs to 13 residues. The DNA for the CDR3 is TGTGCCAGCGGCCCGACAGAAAACTATGGCTACACCTTC. Amino acids: CASGPTENYGYTF.

The CDR3 sequence: CASSARLAAGELFF. As DNA, the CDR3 is TGTGCCAGCAGCGCCAGACTAGCGGCAGGGGAGCTGTTTTTT. This chain joins TRBV9 and TRBJ2-2; 9 nucleotides line up with TRBD2. This CDR3 has 14 amino acids. CDR1 is SGDLS and CDR2 is YYNGEE in the germline V gene. Trimming cost V 3 bases and J 8 bases; bases outside gene matches: 5.

The rearrangement links TRBV11-2 to TRBJ2-5; D is uncertain. Trimming left V 8 bases short and J 2 bases short, with 12 bases between. Germline-derived CDR1 and CDR2 are SGHAT and FQNNGV. The CDR3 length is 13 residues. The CDR3 DNA reads TGTGCCAGCTCCCGACTTATACAAGAGACCCAGTACTTC. This sequence encodes CASSRLIQETQYF.

The count of this clone is one. The chain carries TRBV5-1 and TRBJ1-1; 9 nucleotides line up with TRBD1. Germline V gene lookup returns CDR1 SGHRS and CDR2 YFSETQ. The CDR3 spans 16 residues. The junction had 7 bases not matched to a gene; V was cut back by 0 bases and J by 4 bases. The CDR3 region has the DNA TGCGCCAGCAGCTTGGGAGGACAGGGGCAGCGCACTGAAGCTTTCTTT. Encoded protein: CASSLGGQGQRTEAFF. Filled out from reference TRBV5-1 and TRBJ1-1, the complete variable domain reads KAGVTQTPRYLIKTRGQQVTLSCSPISGHRSVSWYQQTPGQGLQFLFEYFSETQRNKGNFPGRFSGRQFSNSRSEMNVSTLELGDSALYLCASSLGGQGQRTEAFFGQGTRLTVV.

The rearrangement joins TRBV6-2 or TRBV6-3 to TRBJ1-1, with TRBD1 matching over 8 bases. CDR1 MNHEY and CDR2 SVGEGT come from the germline V gene. This CDR3 is built from 14 residues. Losses at the gene ends were 5 bases for V and 5 bases for J; bases not matched to a gene: 7. CDR3: CASSGQGWGTEAFF. CDR3 DNA: TGTGCCAGCAGTGGACAGGGTTGGGGGACTGAAGCTTTCTTT.

This clone is a singleton in its sample. V gene TRBV9 combines with J gene TRBJ1-2; tentatively, D is TRBD1 (6 bases). Trimming removed 5 bases at V and 2 bases at J, with 13 bases between. CDR3 size: 14 residues. Germline V gene lookup returns CDR1 SGDLS and CDR2 YYNGEE. Written as DNA, the CDR3 is TGTGCCAGCAGGAACCCGGGGGGCAACTATGGCTACACCTTC. Protein: CASRNPGGNYGYTF.

This clone was recorded only once. The V call is TRBV13, the J call TRBJ1-3; D is uncertain. Trimming took off 1 base at V and 0 bases at J, with 10 bases between the two ends. The CDR3 sequence is 16 residues long. The germline CDR1 and CDR2 sequences are PRHDT and FYEKMQ (reference sequence). The CDR3 region is CASSLEQVHSGNTIYF. DNA for the CDR3: TGTGCCAGCAGCTTAGAGCAGGTCCACTCTGGAAACACCATATATTTT.

This clone was seen once. The chain is built from TRBV5-4 and TRBJ1-4; a weak D match, TRBD1 (6 bases). CDR1 is SGHNT and CDR2 is YYREEE in the germline V gene (reference sequence). The CDR3 consists of 14 residues. Deletions cut 3 bases from V and 6 bases from J, with 12 bases between. CDR3 sequence reads: CASSSDRYDEKLFF. CDR3 DNA sequence: TGTGCCAGCAGCTCCGACAGGTACGATGAAAAACTGTTTTTT.